The clone carrying this TCR beta chain was recorded at least ten times. TCRdb called the 5' RACE reads again in MiXCR, with one record for every CDR3 protein. The sample holds more than 150,000 distinct CDR3 sequences, roughly 20% seen once. This sample is part of a study of CD8 T cells in ankylosing spondylitis. The CDR3 covers 16 residues. Germline V gene sequence: CDR1 LGHNA, CDR2 YSLEER. Trimming removed 0 bases from V and 4 bases from J, with 13 bases in between. The J gene is TRBJ2-1, the V gene TRBV4-3; no definite D call. Specimen: blood, either unsorted or a sorted T cell fraction (not recorded which). This receptor was identified in a male donor aged 5-29 years with ankylosing spondylitis or in good health (not recorded which). The CDR3 DNA is TGCGCCAGCAGCCAAGAGCCTAGACCTAATTACAATGAGCAGTTCTTC. Translating it yields CASSQEPRPNYNEQFF.